These T cell receptor beta chains were read from a single sample in a study of T cells after yellow fever vaccination. TCRdb re-derived calls from the 5' RACE reads in MiXCR, one entry per CDR3 protein. Here the sample spans about 310,000 distinct CDR3 sequences, 3.6% being singletons. The source material was PBMCs, sampled on the day of the yellow fever booster vaccination. These receptors all stem from a man younger than 35 who received the YFV17D yellow fever vaccine. The CDR3 runs from the conserved cysteine through the conserved F or W. Fields, in order: V gene, J gene, D gene, clone size, CDR3 DNA, CDR3 protein. The D gene is left open where the match is weak. Clone size is given for some rows only: seen once, a few or many times, or a class if the clone is expanded.

TRBV20-1	TRBJ2-3	TRBD2	-	TGCAGTCAAAGCGGGGGGTTGGGCTTAGATACGCAGTATTTT	CSQSGGLGLDTQYF
TRBV7-2	TRBJ1-5	TRBD1	-	TGTGCCAGCAGCTTAGTGACAGGGGCTCAGCCCCAGCATTTT	CASSLVTGAQPQHF
TRBV6-6	TRBJ2-3	-	few	TGTGCCAGCAGTCCCGGCGGATTCAGCACAGATACGCAGTATTTT	CASSPGGFSTDTQYF
TRBV4-2	TRBJ2-3	-	many	TGTGCCAGCAGCCAGTTGAGGGGGGGGATAGATACGCAGTATTTT	CASSQLRGGIDTQYF
TRBV5-4	TRBJ2-2	-	many	TGTGCCAGCAGCTTGGATGTCGGGGAGCTGTTTTTT	CASSLDVGELFF
TRBV4-3	TRBJ1-5	-	-	TGCGCCAGCAGCCAAGATTCCAGGAATCAGCCCCAGCATTTT	CASSQDSRNQPQHF
TRBV29-1	TRBJ2-2	-	many	TGCAGCGTTAAACGGACCGGGGAGCTGTTTTTT	CSVKRTGELFF
TRBV6-2/TRBV6-3	TRBJ2-4	TRBD1	many	TGTGCCAGCAGTCCCGTAGACAGGGTGGTCAAAAACATTCAGTACTTC	CASSPVDRVVKNIQYF
TRBV5-1	TRBJ2-1	-	many	TGCGCCAGCAGCTTGGGTACGTTGGGTGAGCAGTTCTTC	CASSLGTLGEQFF
TRBV20-1	TRBJ2-5	TRBD1	few	TGCAGTGCTGAAAACAGGGGGGTCCAAGAGACCCAGTACTTC	CSAENRGVQETQYF
TRBV5-1	TRBJ1-1	-	many	TGCGCCAGCAGCGCCGACCCGAACACTGAAGCTTTCTTT	CASSADPNTEAFF
TRBV7-2	TRBJ1-1	-	many	TGTGCCAGCAGCGTTGGTCTCATGAACACTGAAGCTTTCTTT	CASSVGLMNTEAFF
TRBV5-6	TRBJ1-5	-	-	TGTGCCAGCAGCTTGTCCGTGTTGGGGCCCCAGCATTTT	CASSLSVLGPQHF
TRBV7-6	TRBJ1-2	TRBD1	many	TGTGCCAGCAGCTTGGGAGAGGACAGGGTCTATGGCTACACCTTC	CASSLGEDRVYGYTF
TRBV3-1	TRBJ1-2	-	many	TGTGCCAGCAGCCAAGGGCTCGTAAACTATGGCTACACCTTC	CASSQGLVNYGYTF
TRBV4-3	TRBJ2-5	-	few	TGCGCCAGCAGCCCAGGAGGGGTTCGCCAAGAGACCCAGTACTTC	CASSPGGVRQETQYF
TRBV19	TRBJ1-1	-	few	TGTGCCAGTCAAAAGAACACTGAAGCTTTCTTT	CASQKNTEAFF
TRBV11-2	TRBJ2-1	-	few	TGTGCCAGCAGCTTTGTCCCTAGGAACAATGAGCAGTTCTTC	CASSFVPRNNEQFF
TRBV5-1	TRBJ1-2	TRBD1	-	TGCGCCAGCAGCCAACTCAGGGGGGAACTTGGCTACACCTTC	CASSQLRGELGYTF
TRBV7-2	TRBJ2-7	-	-	TGTGCCAGCAGCTTAGGCGTCGAGGTTTACGAGCAGTACTTC	CASSLGVEVYEQYF
TRBV7-2	TRBJ1-6	-	many	TGTGCCAGCAGCCCCCTTCTGAATTCACCCCTCCACTTT	CASSPLLNSPLHF
TRBV6-1	TRBJ2-7	TRBD2	few	TGTGCCAGCAGTTCCGGACTAGCGGGGAACGAGCAGTACTTC	CASSSGLAGNEQYF
TRBV20-1	TRBJ1-5	TRBD1	few	TGCAGTGCTTTAGCACCGGGACAGGGCCTGGGTCAGCCCCAGCATTTT	CSALAPGQGLGQPQHF
TRBV20-1	TRBJ2-1	-	many	TGCAGTGTTCACAGGGGGGGCTCCTACAATGAGCAGTTCTTC	CSVHRGGSYNEQFF
TRBV4-1	TRBJ2-7	-	many	TGCGCCAGCAGCCAAGTTTCCGGGTTCGAGCAGTACTTC	CASSQVSGFEQYF
TRBV7-8	TRBJ2-3	-	many	TGTGCCAGCAGCCCGCCCCCAGGGGCGGCAGATACGCAGTATTTT	CASSPPPGAADTQYF
TRBV7-8	TRBJ2-2	TRBD1	many	TGTGCCAGCAGCGTGGGACAGCGCCGGGGAACCGGGGAGCTGTTTTTT	CASSVGQRRGTGELFF